The text below deals with one T cell receptor beta chain. V gave up 3 bases and J gave up 1 base, with 6 bases separating them. CDR1 and CDR2 from the germline V gene are SQVTM and ANQGSEA. This CDR3 comprises 12 residues. TCRdb used MiXCR to reprocess the 5' RACE reads, holding one entry per CDR3 protein. The sample lists approximately 60,000 distinct CDR3 sequences; more than 8% were seen once. This record comes from a study of T-cell memory formation after mild COVID-19. The gene calls are TRBV29-1 and TRBJ1-1; D is undetermined. The sequenced sample was PBMCs or a T cell subset sorted from them (not recorded which). This sequence originates from a man aged 18 to 30 who had mild COVID-19 (a few samples of this study predate the infection). Cell type and time point are not known. CDR3 in DNA: TGCAGCGTTGACGTGAGGAACACTGAAGCTTTCTTT. It is translated as CSVDVRNTEAFF. Combining the CDR3 with reference TRBV29-1 and TRBJ1-1 gives the whole variable domain SAVISQKPSRDICQRGTSLTIQCQVDSQVTMMFWYRQQPGQSLTLIATANQGSEATYESGFVIDKFPISRPNLTFSTLTVSNMSPEDSSIYLCSVDVRNTEAFFGQGTRLTVV.